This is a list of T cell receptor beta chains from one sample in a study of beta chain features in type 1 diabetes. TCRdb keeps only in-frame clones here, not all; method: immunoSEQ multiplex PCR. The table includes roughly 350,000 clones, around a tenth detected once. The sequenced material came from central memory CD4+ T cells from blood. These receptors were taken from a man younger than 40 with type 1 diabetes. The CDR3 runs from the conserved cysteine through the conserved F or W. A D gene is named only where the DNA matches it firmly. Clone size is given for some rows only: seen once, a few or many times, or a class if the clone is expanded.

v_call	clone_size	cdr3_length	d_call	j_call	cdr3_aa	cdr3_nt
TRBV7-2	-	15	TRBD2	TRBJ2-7	CASSSPVAGSYEQYF	TGTGCCAGCAGCTCACCAGTAGCGGGCTCCTACGAGCAGTACTTC
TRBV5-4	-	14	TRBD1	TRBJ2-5	CASSLKQGALEQYF	TGTGCCAGCAGCTTAAAACAGGGGGCGCTTGAGCAGTACTTC
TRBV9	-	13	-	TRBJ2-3	CASSVYDRDTQYF	TGTGCCAGCAGCGTATATGACAGAGATACGCAGTATTTT
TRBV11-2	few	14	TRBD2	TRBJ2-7	CASSHTSGAYEQYF	TGTGCCAGCAGCCACACTAGCGGTGCCTACGAGCAGTACTTC
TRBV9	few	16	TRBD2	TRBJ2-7	CASSVSDTRLGGEQYF	TGTGCCAGCAGCGTTTCCGATACCCGACTGGGAGGGGAGCAGTACTTC
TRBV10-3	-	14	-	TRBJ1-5	CAISEGGLDQPQHF	TGTGCCATCAGTGAGGGGGGGCTTGATCAGCCCCAGCATTTT
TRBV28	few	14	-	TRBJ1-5	CASSTSGDHQPQHF	TGTGCCAGCAGTACCTCCGGGGACCATCAGCCCCAGCATTTT
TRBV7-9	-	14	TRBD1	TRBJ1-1	CASSLDLQGAEAFF	TGTGCCAGCAGCTTAGATCTACAGGGGGCGGAGGCTTTCTTT
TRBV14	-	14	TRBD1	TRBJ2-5	CASSSGTGGETQYF	TGTGCCAGCAGCTCCGGGACAGGGGGCGAGACCCAGTACTTC
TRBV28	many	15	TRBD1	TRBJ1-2	CASSSPPTGEDGYTF	TGTGCCAGCAGTTCCCCCCCGACAGGGGAAGATGGCTACACCTTC
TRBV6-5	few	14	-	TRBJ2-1	CASRTRDSSYGQFF	TGTGCCAGCAGGACCCGGGACTCCTCATATGGGCAGTTCTTC
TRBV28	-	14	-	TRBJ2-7	CASNQPGGADEQYF	TGTGCCAGCAACCAACCGGGTGGCGCGGACGAGCAGTACTTC
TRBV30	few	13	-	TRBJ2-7	CAWSRQFIYEQYF	TGTGCCTGGAGCCGGCAGTTCATCTACGAGCAGTACTTC
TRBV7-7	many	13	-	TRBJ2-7	CASRLTNRVEQYF	TGTGCCAGCAGGTTAACTAACAGGGTTGAGCAGTACTTC
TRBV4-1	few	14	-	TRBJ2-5	CASSQGIGWETQYF	TGCGCCAGCAGCCAAGGTATCGGGTGGGAGACCCAGTACTTC
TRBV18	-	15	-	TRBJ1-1	CASSVVQARGTEAFF	TGTGCCAGCTCAGTTGTCCAAGCCAGGGGCACTGAAGCTTTCTTT
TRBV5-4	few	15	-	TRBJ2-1	CASSLRDYLNNEQFF	TGTGCCAGCAGCTTGCGAGACTACCTCAACAATGAGCAGTTCTTC